This section outlines one TCR beta chain sequence together with its context. From the roughly 120-subject validation cohort, which was separate from the roughly 680-subject first cohort, the donors were drawn. The V and J ends lost 0 bases and 5 bases, in that order; junction bases with no gene match: 7. Germline V CDR1 and CDR2: ENHRY, SYGVKD. The CDR3 sequence is 15 residues long. The table came from immunoSEQ multiplex PCR; TCRdb's copy has only in-frame clones and leaves some out. The table records about 160,000 clones, 84% of them present only once. This sample is drawn from a study of cytomegalovirus exposure and HLA in healthy donors.

The V call is TRBV10-3, the J call TRBJ2-7; TRBD1 aligns across 7 bases. Specimen: PBMCs. This sequence originates from a man aged 25-40 years in good health and CMV-seropositive. The CDR3 nucleotides are TGTGCCATCAGTGAGTCGATAAGGGACAGACACGAGCAGTACTTC. Translated: CAISESIRDRHEQYF.